This TCR beta chain originates from a study of cytomegalovirus exposure and HLA in healthy donors. About the research overall: Unique TCR beta sequences numbering around 110 million came from 150 million to 200 million T cells in an earlier analysis. General study findings and limits: In a later analysis, an Asian-associated ancestry cluster reportedly showed fewer N-insertions than the roughly 690-donor mean.

A note on this clone: Antigen specificity is unknown.

The PCR was carried out with 60 Vbeta primers and 13 Jbeta primers. Here immunoSEQ multiplex PCR was the method, and the copy in TCRdb shows in-frame clones only, minus some. The sample records approximately 160,000 clones, just over 70% being singletons. The sequenced sample was PBMCs. This sequence originates from a young man in good health and CMV-seropositive.

The CDR3 spells CASTRDTEAFF. The CDR3 coding sequence is TGCGCCAGCACCCGGGACACTGAAGCTTTCTTT. The chain has TRBV4-1 and TRBJ1-1; D gene unclear. Germline CDR1 MGHRA, CDR2 YSYEKL. Deletions cut 7 bases from V and 3 bases from J, with 6 bases between. The CDR3 covers 11 residues.